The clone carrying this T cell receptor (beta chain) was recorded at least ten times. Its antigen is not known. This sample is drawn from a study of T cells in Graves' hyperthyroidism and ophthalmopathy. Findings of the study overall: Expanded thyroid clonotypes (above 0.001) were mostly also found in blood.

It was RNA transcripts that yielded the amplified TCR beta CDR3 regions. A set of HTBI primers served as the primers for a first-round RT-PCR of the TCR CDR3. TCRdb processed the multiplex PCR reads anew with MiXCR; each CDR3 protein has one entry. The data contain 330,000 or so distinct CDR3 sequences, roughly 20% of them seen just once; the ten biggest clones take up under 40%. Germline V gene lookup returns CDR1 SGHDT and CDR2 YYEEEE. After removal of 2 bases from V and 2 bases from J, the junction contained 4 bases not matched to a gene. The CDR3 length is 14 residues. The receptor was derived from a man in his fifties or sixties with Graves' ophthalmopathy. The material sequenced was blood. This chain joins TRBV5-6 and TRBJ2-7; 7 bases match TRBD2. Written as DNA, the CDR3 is TGTGCCAGCAGCTTTCCTAGCGGTGCCTACGAGCAGTACTTC. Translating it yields CASSFPSGAYEQYF.